These 5 T cell receptor beta chains were sequenced from one sample in a study of vaccination and CD4 T cells after COVID-19. These receptors have no known antigen. The assay that was used to sequence DNA from cultured CD4+ T cells was the Oncomine TCR Beta short-read assay. TCRdb re-called the PCR reads with MiXCR, one entry per CDR3 protein. The top ten hold 20% to 30% of the sample, which has several thousand distinct CDR3 sequences, approximately 76% seen once. Indicated treatment: approximately nine-day PBMC culture with coronavirus spike peptide pools or control peptides (ViraFEST assay). The sample was CD4+ T cells from blood, cultured in vitro. The receptors derive from a human donor who had recovered from COVID-19.

This chain joins TRBV6-5 and TRBJ2-3; 9 positions agree with TRBD1. This CDR3 is 16 amino acids long. The V and J ends lost 0 bases and 5 bases, in that order; junction bases with no gene match: 6. Germline V gene sequence: CDR1 MNHEY, CDR2 SVGAGI. The CDR3 loop reads CASSYSGTGYGDTQYF. The CDR3 bases are TGTGCCAGCAGTTACTCGGGGACAGGGTACGGAGATACGCAGTATTTT.

This chain links TRBV27 with TRBJ2-1; D not resolved. CDR3 size: 15 residues. Germline values: CDR1 MNHEY, CDR2 SMNVEV (reference sequence). Between the trimmed V and J ends, which lost 5 bases and 0 bases, there was a span of 11 bases. Here the CDR3 reads CASSRAESSYNEQFF. The CDR3 bases are TGTGCCAGCAGTAGAGCAGAGAGCTCCTACAATGAGCAGTTCTTC.

This sequence joins TRBV2 and TRBJ1-2; 8 bases are shared with TRBD1. The V gene end was trimmed by 11 bases and the J gene end by 3 bases; junction bases not matched to a gene: 8. Germline CDR1 SNHLY, CDR2 FYNNEI. CDR3 size: 13 residues. CDR3 sequence (DNA): TGTGCCGGAGCCACACAGGGGGACTATGGCTACACCTTC. Translated: CAGATQGDYGYTF.

This chain uses TRBV7-9 with TRBJ2-3, with D maybe TRBD2 (6 bases). CDR3 length: 16 residues. CDR1 SEHNR and CDR2 FQNEAQ come from the germline V gene (reference sequence). The germline V and J ends were trimmed by 2 bases and 6 bases, with 18 bases remaining between them. The CDR3 here is CASSLYSGLLGDTQYF. The CDR3 nucleotides are TGTGCCAGCAGCTTATATAGCGGCCTCCTGGGGGATACGCAGTATTTT. Variable domain in full (rest from reference TRBV7-9 and TRBJ2-3): DTGVSQNPRHKITKRGQNVTFRCDPISEHNRLYWYRQTLGQGPEFLTYFQNEAQLEKSRLLSDRFSAERPKGSFSTLEIQRTEQGDSAMYLCASSLYSGLLGDTQYFGPGTRLTVL.

The chain employs TRBV12-5 and TRBJ2-2; D not certain. Looked up from germline, CDR1 is LGHNT and CDR2 is FRNRAP. The CDR3 is made up of 14 amino acids. The V end was cut by 8 bases, the J end by 2 bases, with 12 bases between. CDR3 loop: CASSRAKNTGELFF. Here the CDR3 DNA reads TGTGCTAGTTCACGAGCGAAAAACACCGGGGAGCTGTTTTTT.